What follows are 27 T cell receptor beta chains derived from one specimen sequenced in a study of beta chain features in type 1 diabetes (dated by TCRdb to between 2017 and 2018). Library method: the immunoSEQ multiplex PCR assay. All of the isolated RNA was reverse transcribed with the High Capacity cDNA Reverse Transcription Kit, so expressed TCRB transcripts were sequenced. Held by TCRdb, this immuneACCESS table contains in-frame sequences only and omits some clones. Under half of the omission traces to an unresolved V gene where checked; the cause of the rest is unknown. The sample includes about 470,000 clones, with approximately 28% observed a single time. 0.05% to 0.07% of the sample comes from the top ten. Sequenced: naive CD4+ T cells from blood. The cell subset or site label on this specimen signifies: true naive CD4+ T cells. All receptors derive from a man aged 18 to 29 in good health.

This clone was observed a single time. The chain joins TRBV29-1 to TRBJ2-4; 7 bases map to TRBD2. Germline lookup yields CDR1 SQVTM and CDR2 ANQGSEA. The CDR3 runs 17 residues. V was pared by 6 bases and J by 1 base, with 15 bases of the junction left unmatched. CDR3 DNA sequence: TGCAGCGTAACATACCCAGGCGGGAGTTTGGCCAAAAACATTCAGTACTTC. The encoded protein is CSVTYPGGSLAKNIQYF.

The CDR3 region has the DNA TGTGCCAGCAGCGTTGAGGGTACCGGAAACACCATATATTTT. Amino acids: CASSVEGTGNTIYF. V usage is TRBV9 and J usage is TRBJ1-3; no clear D. Germline V gene lookup returns CDR1 SGDLS and CDR2 YYNGEE. The CDR3 spans 14 residues. Between the trimmed V and J ends, which lost 2 bases and 4 bases, there was a span of 10 bases. Together with reference TRBV9 and TRBJ1-3, the CDR3 gives the full variable domain: DSGVTQTPKHLITATGQRVTLRCSPRSGDLSVYWYQQSLDQGLQFLIQYYNGEERAKGNILERFSAQQFPDLHSELNLSSLELGDSALYFCASSVEGTGNTIYFGEGSWLTVV.

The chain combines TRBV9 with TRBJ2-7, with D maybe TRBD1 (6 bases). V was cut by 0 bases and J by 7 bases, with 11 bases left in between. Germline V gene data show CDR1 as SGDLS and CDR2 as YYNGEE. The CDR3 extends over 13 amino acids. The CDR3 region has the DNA TGTGCCAGCAGCGTAGTGGAAGGGGGTGAGCAGTACTTC. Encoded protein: CASSVVEGGEQYF.

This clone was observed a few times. This CDR3 is CASSFGRENTEAFF. The CDR3 DNA is TGTGCCAGCAGCTTCGGGAGGGAGAACACTGAAGCTTTCTTT. The chain carries TRBV7-9 and TRBJ1-1; D call uncertain. The length of the CDR3 is 14 residues. The germline V and J ends were trimmed by 3 bases and 1 base, with 9 bases remaining between them. Germline loops: CDR1 SEHNR, CDR2 FQNEAQ (reference sequence).

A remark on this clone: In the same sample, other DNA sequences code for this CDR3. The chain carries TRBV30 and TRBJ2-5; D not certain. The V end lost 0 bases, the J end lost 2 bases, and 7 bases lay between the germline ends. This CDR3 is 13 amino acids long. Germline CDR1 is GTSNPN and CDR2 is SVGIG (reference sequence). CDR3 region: CAWSVNSQETQYF. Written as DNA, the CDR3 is TGTGCCTGGAGTGTTAACAGTCAAGAGACCCAGTACTTC. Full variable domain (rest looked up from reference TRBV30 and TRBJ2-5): SQTIHQWPATLVQPVGSPLSLECTVEGTSNPNLYWYRQAAGRGLQLLFYSVGIGQISSEVPQNLSASRPQDRQFILSSKKLLLSDSGFYLCAWSVNSQETQYFGPGTRLLVL.

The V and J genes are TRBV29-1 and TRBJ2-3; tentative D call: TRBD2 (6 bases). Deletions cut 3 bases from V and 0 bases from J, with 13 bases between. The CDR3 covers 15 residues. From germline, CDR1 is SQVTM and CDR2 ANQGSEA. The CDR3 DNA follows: TGCAGCGTTGATGAGTCCGGGAGCAGCACAGATACGCAGTATTTT. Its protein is CSVDESGSSTDTQYF.

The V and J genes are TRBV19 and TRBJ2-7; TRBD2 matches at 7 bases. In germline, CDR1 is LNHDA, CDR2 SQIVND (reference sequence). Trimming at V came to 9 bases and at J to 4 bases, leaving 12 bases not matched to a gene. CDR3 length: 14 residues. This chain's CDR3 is CASGRSGNSYEQYF. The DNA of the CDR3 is TGTGCCAGCGGGCGGAGCGGGAATTCGTACGAGCAGTACTTC.

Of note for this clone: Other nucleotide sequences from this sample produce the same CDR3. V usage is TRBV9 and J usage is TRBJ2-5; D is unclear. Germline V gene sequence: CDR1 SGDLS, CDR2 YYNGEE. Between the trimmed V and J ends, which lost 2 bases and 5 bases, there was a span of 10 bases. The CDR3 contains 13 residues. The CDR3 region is CASSVGLAETQYF. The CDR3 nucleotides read TGTGCCAGCAGCGTTGGGCTGGCGGAGACCCAGTACTTC.

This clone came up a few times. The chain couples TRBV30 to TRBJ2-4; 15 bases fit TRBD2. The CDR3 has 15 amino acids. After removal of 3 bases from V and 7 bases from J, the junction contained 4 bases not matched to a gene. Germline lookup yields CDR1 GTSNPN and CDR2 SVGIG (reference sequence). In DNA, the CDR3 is TGTGCCTGGAGCGCGGGACTAGCGGGAGGCAACATTCAGTACTTC. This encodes CAWSAGLAGGNIQYF.

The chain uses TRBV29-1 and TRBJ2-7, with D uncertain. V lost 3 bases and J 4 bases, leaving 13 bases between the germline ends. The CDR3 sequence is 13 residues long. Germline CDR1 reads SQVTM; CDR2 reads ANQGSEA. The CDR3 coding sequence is TGCAGCGTTGAGGACCTCGGCTCATACGAGCAGTACTTC. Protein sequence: CSVEDLGSYEQYF.

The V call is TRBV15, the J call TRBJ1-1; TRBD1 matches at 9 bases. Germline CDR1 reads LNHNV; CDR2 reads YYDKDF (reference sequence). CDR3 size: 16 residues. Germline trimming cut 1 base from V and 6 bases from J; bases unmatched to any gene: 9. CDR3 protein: CATSRGSGQGRAEAFF. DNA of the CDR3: TGTGCCACCAGCAGAGGGTCGGGACAGGGACGGGCTGAAGCTTTCTTT.

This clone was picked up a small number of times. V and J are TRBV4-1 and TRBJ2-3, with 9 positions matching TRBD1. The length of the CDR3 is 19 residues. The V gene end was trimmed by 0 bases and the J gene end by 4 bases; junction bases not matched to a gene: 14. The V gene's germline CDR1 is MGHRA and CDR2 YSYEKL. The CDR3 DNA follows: TGCGCCAGCAGCCAAGATCCGGGACAGGGTTACGGGATCTCAGATACGCAGTATTTT. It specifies CASSQDPGQGYGISDTQYF.

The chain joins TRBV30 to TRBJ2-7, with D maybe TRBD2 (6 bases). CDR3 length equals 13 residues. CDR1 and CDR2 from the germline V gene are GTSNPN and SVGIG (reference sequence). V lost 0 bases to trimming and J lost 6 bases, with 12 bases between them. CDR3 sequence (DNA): TGTGCCTGGAGTGTATGGAGGGGTGTCGAGCAGTACTTC. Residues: CAWSVWRGVEQYF.

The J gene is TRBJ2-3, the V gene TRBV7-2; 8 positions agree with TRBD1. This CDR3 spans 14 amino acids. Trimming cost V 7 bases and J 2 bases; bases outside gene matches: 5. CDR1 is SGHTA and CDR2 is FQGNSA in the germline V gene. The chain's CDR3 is CASTDRGHTDTQYF. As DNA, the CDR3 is TGTGCCAGCACAGACAGGGGTCACACAGATACGCAGTATTTT.

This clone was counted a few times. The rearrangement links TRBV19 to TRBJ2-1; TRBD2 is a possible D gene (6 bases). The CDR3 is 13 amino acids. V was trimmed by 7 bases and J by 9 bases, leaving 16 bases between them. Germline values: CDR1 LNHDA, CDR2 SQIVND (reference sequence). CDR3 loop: CASTRSGVGEQFF. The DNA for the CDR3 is TGTGCCAGTACCCGATCGGGGGTTGGTGAGCAGTTCTTC. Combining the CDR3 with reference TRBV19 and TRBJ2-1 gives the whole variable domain DGGITQSPKYLFRKEGQNVTLSCEQNLNHDAMYWYRQDPGQGLRLIYYSQIVNDFQKGDIAEGYSVSREKKESFPLTVTSAQKNPTAFYLCASTRSGVGEQFFGPGTRLTVL.

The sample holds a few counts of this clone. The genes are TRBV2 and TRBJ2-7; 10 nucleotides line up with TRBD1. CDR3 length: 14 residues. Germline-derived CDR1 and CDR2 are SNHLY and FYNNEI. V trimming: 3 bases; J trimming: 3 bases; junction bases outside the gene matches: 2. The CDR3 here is CASSDGTGVYEQYF. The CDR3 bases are TGTGCCAGCAGTGACGGGACAGGGGTCTACGAGCAGTACTTC.

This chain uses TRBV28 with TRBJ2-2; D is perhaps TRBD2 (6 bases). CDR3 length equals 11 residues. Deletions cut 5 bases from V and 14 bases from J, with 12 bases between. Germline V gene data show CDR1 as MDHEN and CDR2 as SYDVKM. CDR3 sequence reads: CASSETSILFF. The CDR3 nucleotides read TGTGCCAGCAGTGAAACTAGCATCCTGTTTTTT.

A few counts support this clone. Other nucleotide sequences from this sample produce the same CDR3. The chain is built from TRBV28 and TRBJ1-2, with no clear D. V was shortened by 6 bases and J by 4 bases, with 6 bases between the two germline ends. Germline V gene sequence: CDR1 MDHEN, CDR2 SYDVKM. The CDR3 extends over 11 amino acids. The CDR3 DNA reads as TGTGCCAGCAGCTCCCGCTATGGCTACACCTTC. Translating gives CASSSRYGYTF.

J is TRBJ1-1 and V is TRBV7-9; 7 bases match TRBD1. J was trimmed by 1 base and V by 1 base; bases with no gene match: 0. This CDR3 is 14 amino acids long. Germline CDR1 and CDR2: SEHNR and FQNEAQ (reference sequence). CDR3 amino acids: CASSLEGANTEAFF. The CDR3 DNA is TGTGCCAGCAGCTTAGAGGGGGCGAACACTGAAGCTTTCTTT.

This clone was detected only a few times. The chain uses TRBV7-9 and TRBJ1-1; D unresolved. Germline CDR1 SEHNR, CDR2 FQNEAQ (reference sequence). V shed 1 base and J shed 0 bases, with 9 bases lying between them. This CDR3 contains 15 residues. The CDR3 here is CASSLGAQLNTEAFF. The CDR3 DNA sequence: TGTGCCAGCAGCTTAGGAGCCCAGTTGAACACTGAAGCTTTCTTT.

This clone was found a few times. The CDR3 DNA reads as TGTGCCAGCAAGGAAATGAACACTGAAGCTTTCTTT. Translating it yields CASKEMNTEAFF. This chain links TRBV6-6 with TRBJ1-1; no firm D call. CDR3 length: 12 amino acids. The V and J ends lost 7 bases and 0 bases respectively, with 6 bases between them. Germline V gene data show CDR1 as MNHNY and CDR2 as SVGAGI (reference sequence).

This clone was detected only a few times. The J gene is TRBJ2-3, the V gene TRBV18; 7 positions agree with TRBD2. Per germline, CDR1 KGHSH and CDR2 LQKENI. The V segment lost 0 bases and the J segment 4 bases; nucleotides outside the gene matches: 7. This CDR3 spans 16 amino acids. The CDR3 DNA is TGTGCCAGCTCACCACCCCGGGAGGTCATTTCAGATACGCAGTATTTT. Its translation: CASSPPREVISDTQYF.

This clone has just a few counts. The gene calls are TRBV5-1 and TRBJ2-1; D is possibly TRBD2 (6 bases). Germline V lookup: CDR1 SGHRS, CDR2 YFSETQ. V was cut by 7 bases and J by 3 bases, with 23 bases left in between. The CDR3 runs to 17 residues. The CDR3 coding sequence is TGCGCCAGCTCGAGTGTTTCTTTCTGGGGGGACTACAATGAGCAGTTCTTC. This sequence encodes CASSSVSFWGDYNEQFF.

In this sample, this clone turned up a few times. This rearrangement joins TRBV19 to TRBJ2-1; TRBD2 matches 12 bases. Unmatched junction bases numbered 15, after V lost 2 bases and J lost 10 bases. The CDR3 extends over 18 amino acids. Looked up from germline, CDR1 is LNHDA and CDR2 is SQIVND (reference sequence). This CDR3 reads CASSIIFELAGGQREQFF. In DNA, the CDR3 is TGTGCCAGTAGTATAATATTCGAGCTAGCGGGAGGGCAGAGGGAGCAGTTCTTC.

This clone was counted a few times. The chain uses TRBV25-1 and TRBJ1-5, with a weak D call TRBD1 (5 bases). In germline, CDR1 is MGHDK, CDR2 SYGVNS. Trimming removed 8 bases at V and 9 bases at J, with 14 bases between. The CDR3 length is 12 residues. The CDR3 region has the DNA TGTGCCAGCGCCGGGACTGCGGGGCCCCAGCATTTT. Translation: CASAGTAGPQHF.

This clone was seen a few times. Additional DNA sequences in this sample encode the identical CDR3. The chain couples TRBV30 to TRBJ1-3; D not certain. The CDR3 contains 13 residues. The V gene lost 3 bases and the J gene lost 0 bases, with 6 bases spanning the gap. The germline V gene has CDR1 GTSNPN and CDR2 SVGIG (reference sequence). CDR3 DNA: TGTGCCTGGAGCGCTAGCTCTGGAAACACCATATATTTT. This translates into CAWSASSGNTIYF.

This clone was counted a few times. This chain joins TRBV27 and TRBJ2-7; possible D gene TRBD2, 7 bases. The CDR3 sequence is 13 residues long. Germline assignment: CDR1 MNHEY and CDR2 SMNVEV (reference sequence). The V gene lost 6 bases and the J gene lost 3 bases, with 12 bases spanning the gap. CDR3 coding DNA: TGTGCCAGCAGGAAGCGGGACAACTACGAGCAGTACTTC. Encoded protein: CASRKRDNYEQYF.